Shown below are 26 T cell receptor beta chains from a single sample sequenced in a study of blood T cell repertoires in COVID-19. TCRdb's copy holds only in-frame clones and misses some; the assay was immunoSEQ multiplex PCR. The repertoire holds approximately 470,000 clones, with about 90% as singletons. Sequenced material: PBMCs or T cells enriched from blood (not recorded which). The receptors originated from a young woman who had recovered from COVID-19.

The V and J genes are TRBV5-1 and TRBJ2-5; 7 positions match TRBD1. The V gene's germline CDR1 is SGHRS and CDR2 YFSETQ. J gave up 0 bases and V 0 bases, and 2 bases lay outside the gene matches. The CDR3 is 15 amino acids. Written as DNA, the CDR3 is TGCGCCAGCAGCTTGGTAACAGGGGACCAAGAGACCCAGTACTTC. Amino acid sequence: CASSLVTGDQETQYF.

The chain couples TRBV15 to TRBJ2-7; D may be TRBD2 (7 bases). The CDR3 covers 16 residues. The V and J ends lost 0 bases and 1 base respectively, with 13 bases between them. Germline lookup yields CDR1 LNHNV and CDR2 YYDKDF (reference sequence). The CDR3 sequence is CATSRDGRGRSYEQYF. The CDR3 region has the DNA TGTGCCACCAGCAGAGACGGGCGGGGGCGTTCCTACGAGCAGTACTTC.

This chain connects TRBV5-1 to TRBJ1-1; D gene ambiguous. CDR1 is SGHRS, CDR2 YFSETQ, per germline. Deletions cut 0 bases from V and 4 bases from J, with 10 bases between. The CDR3 has 14 residues. The CDR3 is CASSLAVGITEAFF. The DNA for the CDR3 is TGCGCCAGCAGCTTGGCGGTTGGTATCACTGAAGCTTTCTTT.

V is TRBV6-5 and J is TRBJ2-5; 10 nucleotides line up with TRBD1. J gave up 3 bases and V 2 bases, and 0 bases lay outside the gene matches. Germline V gene sequence: CDR1 MNHEY, CDR2 SVGAGI. The CDR3 sequence is 14 residues long. CDR3 residues: CASSYGTGEETQYF. The DNA for the CDR3 is TGTGCCAGCAGTTACGGGACAGGGGAAGAGACCCAGTACTTC.

On this clone itself: The junction and the germline gene differ at one end; a read error may be behind it. This chain joins TRBV7-3 and TRBJ1-1, with 7 positions matching TRBD1. The V gene's germline CDR1 is SGHTA and CDR2 FQGTGA. The CDR3 is 15 residues long. Here the CDR3 reads CASSVTGEGGTEAFF. The CDR3 bases are TGTGCCAGCAGCGTAACAGGGGAGGGAGGTACTGAAGCTTTCTTT.

This chain links TRBV2 with TRBJ1-1, with TRBD1 matching 12 bases. The CDR3 has 15 residues. The V segment lost 7 bases and the J segment 4 bases; nucleotides outside the gene matches: 7. Germline V gene lookup returns CDR1 SNHLY and CDR2 FYNNEI. The CDR3 DNA sequence: TGTGCCAGCACCGCCTCGGGACAGGGGGCCACTGAAGCTTTCTTT. Protein sequence: CASTASGQGATEAFF.

This sequence joins TRBV9 and TRBJ1-2; 9 nucleotides agree with TRBD1. Germline V gene lookup returns CDR1 SGDLS and CDR2 YYNGEE. This CDR3 contains 16 residues. V shed 8 bases and J 4 bases; nucleotides not matched to a gene: 15. CDR3 in amino acids: CASFGQGSGVGYGYTF. In nucleotides, the CDR3 is TGTGCCAGTTTCGGACAGGGGAGCGGGGTTGGCTATGGCTACACCTTC.

The chain carries TRBV6-6 and TRBJ2-4; 10 bases match TRBD1. V was pared by 5 bases and J by 1 base, with 8 bases of the junction left unmatched. This CDR3 is 17 amino acids long. CDR1 MNHNY and CDR2 SVGAGI come from the germline V gene (reference sequence). The CDR3: CASSPMTGGNAKNIQYF. CDR3 coding DNA: TGTGCCAGCAGTCCCATGACAGGGGGCAACGCCAAAAACATTCAGTACTTC.

V usage is TRBV5-1 and J usage is TRBJ2-1; 12 nucleotides agree with TRBD2. Germline lookup yields CDR1 SGHRS and CDR2 YFSETQ. With V trimmed by 4 bases and J by 9 bases, 11 bases remained unmatched. The CDR3 consists of 16 residues. This chain's CDR3 is CASSATLAGGLGEQFF. The CDR3 nucleotides are TGCGCCAGCAGCGCGACACTAGCGGGGGGCCTTGGTGAGCAGTTCTTC.

The chain is built from TRBV12-5 and TRBJ1-1; D is perhaps TRBD1 (5 bases). The CDR3 consists of 12 residues. Germline V lookup: CDR1 LGHNT, CDR2 FRNRAP. The germline V and J ends were trimmed by 3 bases and 5 bases, with 7 bases remaining between them. This CDR3 is CASGFQGTEAFF. The CDR3 nucleotides read TGTGCTAGTGGTTTCCAGGGTACTGAAGCTTTCTTT.

The chain joins TRBV11-2 to TRBJ2-5, with 7 nucleotides matching TRBD1. The CDR3 covers 14 residues. Germline-derived CDR1 and CDR2 are SGHAT and FQNNGV. Unmatched junction bases numbered 6, after V lost 5 bases and J lost 3 bases. As DNA, the CDR3 is TGTGCCAGCAGCAAGGGACAGAGAAAAGAGACCCAGTACTTC. This gives the protein CASSKGQRKETQYF.

V and J are TRBV4-1 and TRBJ2-2; 11 bases match TRBD2. Trimming cost V 4 bases and J 0 bases; bases outside gene matches: 10. This CDR3 is 19 amino acids long. Germline-derived CDR1 and CDR2 are MGHRA and YSYEKL. The CDR3 DNA reads as TGCGCCAGCAGCCCAGTCCTTGGGACTAGCGGTTCGAACACCGGGGAGCTGTTTTTT. Translating it yields CASSPVLGTSGSNTGELFF.

This clone is a singleton in its sample. This chain connects TRBV5-5 to TRBJ2-7; 7 nucleotides match TRBD1. The germline V gene has CDR1 SGHKS and CDR2 YYEKEE (reference sequence). The CDR3 runs to 15 residues. V lost 8 bases to trimming and J lost 5 bases; unmatched junction nucleotides: 16. The CDR3 DNA reads TGTGCCAGTGACTCCGGGACAGATATTTTTGACGAGCAGTACTTC. Protein sequence: CASDSGTDIFDEQYF.

The chain links TRBV5-1 to TRBJ2-5, with unresolved D. Germline V CDR1 and CDR2: SGHRS, YFSETQ. Deletions cut 5 bases from V and 4 bases from J, with 6 bases between. The CDR3 length is 11 residues. The CDR3 protein is CASRSGETQYF. The CDR3 coding sequence is TGCGCCAGCAGATCAGGAGAGACCCAGTACTTC.

The chain uses TRBV18 and TRBJ2-2, with a tentative D call TRBD2 (8 bases). Trimming removed 6 bases at V and 4 bases at J, with 18 bases between. CDR1 is KGHSH and CDR2 is LQKENI in the germline V gene. The CDR3 extends over 16 amino acids. The CDR3 is CASSEVAGTATGELFF. The CDR3 DNA sequence: TGTGCCAGCTCCGAAGTAGCGGGGACAGCCACCGGGGAGCTGTTTTTT.

The chain carries TRBV7-2 and TRBJ2-5, with D possibly being TRBD1 (5 bases). Germline lookup yields CDR1 SGHTA and CDR2 FQGNSA. This CDR3 is 15 amino acids long. The V end was cut by 5 bases, the J end by 2 bases, with 15 bases between. The CDR3 region has the DNA TGTGCCAGCAGCAGCAAGGCAGGGTTTCAAGAGACCCAGTACTTC. This translates into CASSSKAGFQETQYF. Complete variable domain (other parts from reference TRBV7-2 and TRBJ2-5): GAGVSQSPSNKVTEKGKDVELRCDPISGHTALYWYRQSLGQGLEFLIYFQGNSAPDKSGLPSDRFSAERTGGSVSTLTIQRTQQEDSAVYLCASSSKAGFQETQYFGPGTRLLVL.

The chain has TRBV24-1 and TRBJ2-7; D remains ambiguous. Per germline, CDR1 KGHDR and CDR2 SFDVKD. The CDR3 loop spans 11 amino acids. The germline V and J ends were trimmed by 2 bases and 7 bases, with 5 bases remaining between them. The CDR3 loop is CATSDSREQYF. The CDR3 nucleotides read TGTGCCACCAGTGATTCGAGAGAGCAGTACTTC.

To note about this clone: Because the CDR3's place on the DNA is in doubt, the DNA is left out and the CDR3 is given as listed by TCRdb. The V call is TRBV7-9, the J call TRBJ1-2; TRBD1 is the table's D call, not checked against the DNA. Ends included, the CDR3 has 11 residues. Germline loops: CDR1 SEHNR, CDR2 FQNEAQ (reference sequence). This CDR3 is CASSFGQGYTF.

This rearrangement joins TRBV2 to TRBJ1-5; D is possibly TRBD1 (5 bases). The CDR3 has 13 amino acids. Germline CDR1 SNHLY, CDR2 FYNNEI. The V end lost 4 bases, the J end lost 8 bases, and 12 bases lay between the germline ends. Written as DNA, the CDR3 is TGTGCCAGCAGTGTGTACAGGTCGAAGCCCCAGCATTTT. This encodes CASSVYRSKPQHF.

CDR3 sequence reads: CASSPGLDYTEAFF. The DNA for the CDR3 is TGTGCCAGCTCACCAGGACTCGATTACACTGAAGCTTTCTTT. J is TRBJ1-1 and V is TRBV18; unclear D gene. This CDR3 is 14 amino acids long. V was clipped by 2 bases and J by 3 bases, with 10 bases between them. Germline-derived CDR1 and CDR2 are KGHSH and LQKENI.

This chain joins TRBV5-1 and TRBJ1-2; 7 bases align to TRBD1. With 4 bases clipped from V and 0 bases from J, the junction kept 9 bases outside the gene matches. Germline-derived CDR1 and CDR2 are SGHRS and YFSETQ. The CDR3 loop spans 16 amino acids. CDR3 in amino acids: CASSPGDSTANYGYTF. CDR3 sequence (DNA): TGCGCCAGCAGCCCTGGGGACAGCACAGCTAACTATGGCTACACCTTC.

The chain is built from TRBV9 and TRBJ2-1; TRBD1 is a possible D gene (6 bases). The ends were cut back, 0 bases at V and 1 base at J, with 8 bases in the middle. Per germline, CDR1 SGDLS and CDR2 YYNGEE. The CDR3 consists of 15 residues. The CDR3 nucleotides read TGTGCCAGCAGCGTAGCAGGACAGTCCTACAATGAGCAGTTCTTC. Amino acids: CASSVAGQSYNEQFF.

The chain joins TRBV9 to TRBJ2-1, with TRBD2 identical over 8 bases. CDR1 and CDR2 (germline): SGDLS, YYNGEE. CDR3 length: 13 amino acids. V lost 3 bases and J lost 9; bases outside the gene matches: 5. CDR3 sequence reads: CASSGAGTSEQFF. DNA for the CDR3: TGTGCCAGCAGCGGGGCCGGGACTAGTGAGCAGTTCTTC.

This rearrangement joins TRBV7-9 to TRBJ1-2; D call uncertain. Germline CDR1 reads SEHNR; CDR2 reads FQNEAQ (reference sequence). V shed 6 bases and J shed 6 bases, with 20 bases lying between them. This CDR3 comprises 15 residues. In DNA form, the CDR3 reads TGTGCCAGCAGGAAGGGCCCGAGGGCAGACAATGGCTACACCTTC. It encodes CASRKGPRADNGYTF.

The chain has TRBV7-9 and TRBJ1-4; 8 nucleotides agree with TRBD1. V lost 2 bases and J lost 3; bases outside the gene matches: 5. Germline V gene data show CDR1 as SEHNR and CDR2 as FQNEAQ (reference sequence). This CDR3 region has 16 residues. The CDR3 reads CASSLLTGGSNEKLFF. CDR3 nucleotides: TGTGCCAGCAGCTTACTTACAGGGGGTTCTAATGAAAAACTGTTTTTT.

In DNA form, the CDR3 reads TGTGCCAGCAGTTACCATAAGGAGACAGGAAACTATGGCTACACCTTC. Translating gives CASSYHKETGNYGYTF. J is TRBJ1-2 and V is TRBV6-5; TRBD1 might be the D (6 bases). The ends were cut back, 2 bases at V and 2 bases at J, with 15 bases in the middle. The germline CDR1 and CDR2 sequences are MNHEY and SVGAGI. The CDR3 extends over 16 amino acids.